This is a list of T cell receptor beta chains from one sample in a study of cytomegalovirus exposure and HLA in healthy donors. Assay: immunoSEQ multiplex PCR; the TCRdb copy retains only in-frame clones and omits some. The sample records approximately 270,000 clones, 80% being singletons. The sample consisted of PBMCs. All receptors come from a girl aged 2 to 9 in good health and CMV-seronegative. Both conserved end residues are part of each CDR3. A D gene is named only where the DNA matches it firmly. The size entry is marked missing in some rows and otherwise reads once, few, many or a size class.

>TRBJ1-5|-|TRBV18|-
TGTGCCAGCTCACCAATACCGGCAAGGGAGGGTCAGCCCCAGCATTTT
CASSPIPAREGQPQHF
>TRBJ1-6|-|TRBV9|TRBD1
TGTGCCAGCAGCGCAGAAAAGGACAGGGCGTATTCACCCCTCCACTTT
CASSAEKDRAYSPLHF
>TRBJ1-2|-|TRBV7-3|TRBD1
TGTGCCAGCAGCTTAGGAACAGGGGACAACTATGGCTACACCTTC
CASSLGTGDNYGYTF
>TRBJ2-5|few|TRBV5-1|-
TGCGCCAGCAGCTTGGGGGCGGGGGCCCTAGAAGAGACCCAGTACTTC
CASSLGAGALEETQYF
>TRBJ2-1|-|TRBV28|TRBD2
TGTGCCAGCAGTGAGGCTTGGGGATCGGGTAGCGGGGTACACTATGAGCAGTTCTTC
CASSEAWGSGSGVHYEQFF
>TRBJ2-7|-|TRBV19|-
TGTGCCAGTAGTATGGCCTCGGGATACGAGCAGTACTTC
CASSMASGYEQYF
>TRBJ2-6|once|TRBV4-1|-
TGCGCCAGCAGCCGATCGTTCGAGGGTTCTGGGGCCAACGTCCTGACTTTC
CASSRSFEGSGANVLTF
>TRBJ1-6|few|TRBV7-9|-
TGTTCCAGCAGCTCGGGGGAAGGCTCACCCCTCCACTTT
CSSSSGEGSPLHF
>TRBJ1-1|-|TRBV4-1|-
TGCGCCAGCAGCAAATTCCGGGATTACACTGAAGCTTTCTTT
CASSKFRDYTEAFF
>TRBJ2-2|-|TRBV6-5|-
TGTGCCAGCCGTGGGCAGGGCACCGGGGAGCTGTTTTTT
CASRGQGTGELFF
>TRBJ2-5|once|TRBV11-3|-
TGTGCCAGCAGCTCAGGGATAGGAGAGACCCAGTACTTC
CASSSGIGETQYF
>TRBJ2-7|-|TRBV5-1|TRBD2
TGCGCCAGCAGCCAAACCCTAGCGGGGTACTCCTGCGAGCAGTACTTC
CASSQTLAGYSCEQYF
>TRBJ2-6|-|TRBV5-1|-
TGCGCCAGCAGCTTGGGGGCAGGGAACTCTGGGGCCAACGTCCTGACTTTC
CASSLGAGNSGANVLTF
>TRBJ2-7|-|TRBV7-9|-
TGTGCCAGCGCGACTTTAAACTACGAGCAGTACTTC
CASATLNYEQYF
>TRBJ2-7|-|TRBV7-9|TRBD1
TGTGCCAGCAGCACCACGCGAGACAGGGACTACGAGCAGTACTTC
CASSTTRDRDYEQYF
>TRBJ1-2|-|TRBV6-1|-
TGTGCCAGCAGTGACTCGGGAAGGGACTATGGCTACACCTTC
CASSDSGRDYGYTF
>TRBJ2-7|-|TRBV6-6|TRBD1
TGTGCCAGCAGTTACGCTCCGGGACAGGAATACGAGCAGTACTTC
CASSYAPGQEYEQYF
>TRBJ1-1|-|TRBV19|TRBD1
TGTGCCAGTAGTATCGACAGGGGAACTGAAGCTTTCTTT
CASSIDRGTEAFF
>TRBJ1-5|few|TRBV19|-
TGTGCCAGTAGTATGACTCGGACAACTTATAGCAATCAGCCCCAGCATTTT
CASSMTRTTYSNQPQHF
>TRBJ2-5|-|TRBV9|TRBD2
TGTGCCAGCAGCGGGACATCTAGCGGGCCGGAAGAGACCCAGTACTTC
CASSGTSSGPEETQYF
>TRBJ2-7|-|TRBV5-4|TRBD2
TGTGCCAGCAGCTGGACCGTAGCGGGAGGTATCTACGAGCAGTACTTC
CASSWTVAGGIYEQYF
>TRBJ2-3|few|TRBV2|TRBD1
TGTGCCAGAGGGACAGGCCGGGGCACAGATACGCAGTATTTT
CARGTGRGTDTQYF
>TRBJ1-5|-|TRBV28|-
TGTGCCAGCACCGTTACGGGGGGGCATGGACAGCCCCAGCATTTT
CASTVTGGHGQPQHF
>TRBJ2-7|-|TRBV29-1|-
TGCAGCGTCCAGACAGAAGAATTCTACGAGCAGTACTTC
CSVQTEEFYEQYF
>TRBJ1-4|-|TRBV2|-
TGTGCCAGCAGGCTACAGGGTTATGGCGAAAAACTGTTTTTT
CASRLQGYGEKLFF
>TRBJ1-1|few|TRBV7-9|-
TGTGCCAGCAGACGAGGAAACACTGAAGCTTTCTTT
CASRRGNTEAFF
>TRBJ2-5|-|TRBV28|-
TGTGCCAGCAGTTTGCCGGGATTAAGCCCTCACCAGTACTTC
CASSLPGLSPHQYF
>TRBJ2-1|-|TRBV30|TRBD2
TGTGCGGAAGCGGGGACTAGAGGGAATGAGCAGTTCTTC
CAEAGTRGNEQFF
>TRBJ2-7|-|TRBV5-1|-
TGCGCCAGCAGCTTTTGGGGCAGCTCCTACGAGCAGTACTTT
CASSFWGSSYEQYF
>TRBJ2-7|-|TRBV27|TRBD1
TGTGCCAGCAGTTTACGGCAGGGGGTTTACGAGCAGTACTTC
CASSLRQGVYEQYF
>TRBJ1-1|-|TRBV7-9|-
TGTGCCAGCAGCTTGGCAAGGGGTGAAGCTTTCTTT
CASSLARGEAFF
>TRBJ1-4|-|TRBV5-1|-
TGCGCCAGCAGCTTGGGAGACAGTAGGGGAGAAAAACTGTTTTTT
CASSLGDSRGEKLFF
>TRBJ2-7|-|TRBV14|-
TGTGCCAGCAGCCAAGAGACTACCGAGCCCTTCGAGCAGTACTTC
CASSQETTEPFEQYF
>TRBJ1-5|-|TRBV27|-
TGTGCCAGCAGTTTTACAGGGCTAAACAATCAGCCCCAGCATTTT
CASSFTGLNNQPQHF
>TRBJ2-3|-|TRBV29-1|-
TGCAGCGTTGTAAGCGCCAGCACAGATACGCAGTATTTT
CSVVSASTDTQYF
>TRBJ2-5|-|TRBV30|-
TGTGCCTGGAGTGCGGGCGGGCAAGAGACCCAGTACTTC
CAWSAGGQETQYF
>TRBJ2-5|-|TRBV4-1|-
TGCGCCAGCAGCCCCAAGATAGGTATACGGGCCCAGTACTTC
CASSPKIGIRAQYF
>TRBJ2-7|-|TRBV7-3|-
TGTGCCAGCAGCTTAAACCAGGGCTACGAGCAGTACTTC
CASSLNQGYEQYF
>TRBJ1-4|-|TRBV28|-
TGTGCCAGCAAGCGGGCGGGGCAGGAAAAACTGTTTTTT
CASKRAGQEKLFF
>TRBJ2-2|-|TRBV28|-
TGTGCCACCCCGGGGACAATTTCGGGGGAGCTGTTTTTT
CATPGTISGELFF
>TRBJ2-3|-|TRBV18|TRBD2
TGTGCCAGCTCACCACGGTCTAGCGGGGGGGCTAGCACAGATACGCAGTATTTT
CASSPRSSGGASTDTQYF
>TRBJ1-6|-|TRBV6-5|-
TGTGCCAGCAGTCCGACAGCTAATTCACCCCTCCACTTT
CASSPTANSPLHF
>TRBJ2-7|-|TRBV6-1|TRBD2
TGTGCCAGCGAGGTCCTAGCGGGAGAAGAGCAGTACTTC
CASEVLAGEEQYF
>TRBJ1-1|-|TRBV28|TRBD1
TGTGCCAGCAGTTTGTCCTCGACAGGGCAAGCTTTCTTT
CASSLSSTGQAFF
>TRBJ2-7|-|TRBV5-5|TRBD1
TGTGCCAGCAGCTTGCGGGACAGGTTACCCTACGAGCAGTACTTC
CASSLRDRLPYEQYF
>TRBJ1-6|-|TRBV19|TRBD1
TGTGCCAGTAATGGACAGGCGGGAAATTCACCCCTCCACTTT
CASNGQAGNSPLHF
>TRBJ2-2|-|TRBV23-1|TRBD1
TGCGCCAGCAGTCAATCTCAGAGACAGGGTATGTTGCGGGAGCTGTTTTTT
CASSQSQRQGMLRELFF
>TRBJ2-2|-|TRBV6-4|-
TGTGCCAGCAGTGAGCAGGCGAACACCGGGGAGCTGTTTTTT
CASSEQANTGELFF
>TRBJ2-3|-|TRBV7-6|TRBD2
TGTGCCAGCAGCTTAGAGGCGGGAGGGCCAACAGATACGCAGTATTTT
CASSLEAGGPTDTQYF
>TRBJ1-1|-|TRBV29-1|TRBD1
TGCAGCGTCGACAGGGGTTTCGCGGACACTGAAGCTTTCTTT
CSVDRGFADTEAFF
>TRBJ1-2|-|TRBV2|-
TGTGCCAGCAGTGAAACAGGGCTCAGAAGTAACTATGGCTACACCTTC
CASSETGLRSNYGYTF
>TRBJ2-7|-|TRBV11-2|TRBD1
TGTGCCACCGGACAGGGGGTCTCCTACGAGCAGTACTTC
CATGQGVSYEQYF
>TRBJ1-3|few|TRBV2|-
TGTGCCAGCAGCTACAGGGAAAGCTCTGGAAACACCATATATTTT
CASSYRESSGNTIYF
>TRBJ2-2|-|TRBV27|TRBD2
TGTGCCAGCAGTTTATTGCGACGGGGGGGGCACGGCGGGGAGCTGTTTTTT
CASSLLRRGGHGGELFF
>TRBJ1-5|-|TRBV5-5|-
TGTGCCAGCAGCCGGCAGGATGACCAGCCCCAGCATTTT
CASSRQDDQPQHF
>TRBJ2-4|-|TRBV28|-
TGTGCCAGCAGTTTAACGGAGATAGCCAAAAACATTCAGTACTTC
CASSLTEIAKNIQYF
>TRBJ2-6|-|TRBV7-9|-
TGTGCCAGCAGCCGTGGGGCCAACGTCCTGACTTTC
CASSRGANVLTF